This passage covers 9 T cell receptor beta chains from one sample sequenced in a study of CD8 T cells in ankylosing spondylitis. Their antigen targets remain unknown. TCRdb used MiXCR to reprocess the 5' RACE reads, holding one entry per CDR3 protein. The table has under 850,000 distinct CDR3 sequences, under 20% seen once. Regarding the study as a whole: The study identified a TCR beta motif of about eight highly homologous variants that appeared characteristic of ankylosing spondylitis blood.

The sequencing input was blood, either unsorted or a sorted T cell fraction (not recorded which). These receptor sequences come from a male donor with ankylosing spondylitis.

The V and J genes are TRBV4-1 and TRBJ1-6; TRBD1 agrees at 8 bases. The CDR3 has 15 residues. CDR1 is MGHRA, CDR2 YSYEKL, per germline. The V segment lost 1 base and the J segment 9 bases; nucleotides outside the gene matches: 5. CDR3 amino acids: CASSQAGQAASPLHF. Here the CDR3 DNA reads TGCGCCAGCAGCCAAGCGGGACAGGCCGCTTCACCCCTCCACTTT.

The J gene is TRBJ2-1, the V gene TRBV12-3 or TRBV12-4; D might be TRBD2 (6 bases). V was cut by 4 bases and J by 2 bases, with 15 bases left in between. The CDR3 loop spans 16 amino acids. The CDR3 region has the DNA TGTGCCAGCAGTTCCCCGCCCGGGAGTGCCTACAATGAGCAGTTCTTC. Residues: CASSSPPGSAYNEQFF.

This clonotype was counted only a few times. The chain uses TRBV5-6 and TRBJ1-1, with D unresolved. Trimming took 4 bases from V and 5 from J, leaving 12 bases between them. CDR1 and CDR2 from the germline V gene are SGHDT and YYEEEE. The CDR3 is 13 amino acids. This chain's CDR3 is CASSIASWTEAFF. The DNA for the CDR3 is TGTGCCAGCAGCATAGCAAGCTGGACTGAAGCTTTCTTT.

This clonotype was seen a few times. The V and J genes are TRBV20-1 and TRBJ2-6; 7 nucleotides align to TRBD2. CDR1 is DFQATT and CDR2 is SNEGSKA in the germline V gene (reference sequence). Trimming cost V 6 bases and J 0 bases; bases outside gene matches: 11. This CDR3 comprises 17 residues. The CDR3 nucleotides are TGCAGTGCCCCACGGGGCGGGAGAGCCTCTGGGGCCAACGTCCTGACTTTC. This translates into CSAPRGGRASGANVLTF.

This clonotype was observed a few times. The chain is built from TRBV12-3 or TRBV12-4 and TRBJ1-5, with 9 bases lining up with TRBD1. V trimming: 4 bases; J trimming: 7 bases; junction bases outside the gene matches: 8. This CDR3 spans 15 amino acids. In DNA form, the CDR3 reads TGTGCCAGCAGTTCAACGACAGGGGGAGGGCAGCCCCAGCATTTT. Translated: CASSSTTGGGQPQHF.

This clonotype has more than one count but fewer than ten. The chain joins TRBV5-6 to TRBJ2-4; no reliable D call. Between the trimmed V and J ends, which lost 2 bases and 0 bases, there was a span of 18 bases. CDR1 SGHDT and CDR2 YYEEEE come from the germline V gene. The length of the CDR3 is 18 residues. The CDR3 nucleotides are TGTGCCAGCAGCTTCGCCGACAAATTAACCGTAGCCAAAAACATTCAGTACTTC. Translation: CASSFADKLTVAKNIQYF. Based on the CDR3 plus reference TRBV5-6 and TRBJ2-4, the full variable domain is DAGVTQSPTHLIKTRGQQVTLRCSPKSGHDTVSWYQQALGQGPQFIFQYYEEEERQRGNFPDRFSGHQFPNYSSELNVNALLLGDSALYLCASSFADKLTVAKNIQYFGAGTRLSVL.

The V gene is TRBV15, the J gene TRBJ2-5, with D unclear. Per the germline V gene, CDR1 is LNHNV and CDR2 is YYDKDF (reference sequence). Trimming left V 8 bases short and J 0 bases short, with 19 bases between. The CDR3 consists of 16 residues. CDR3 sequence: CATEPKSRLYQETQYF. In nucleotides, the CDR3 is TGTGCCACCGAGCCTAAATCGAGGCTGTACCAAGAGACCCAGTACTTC.

Of note for this clonotype: Germline and junction disagree at one end, which may indicate a read error. The J gene is TRBJ1-2, the V gene TRBV3-1; 7 positions match TRBD1. Germline V lookup: CDR1 LGHDT, CDR2 YNNKEL (reference sequence). The CDR3 extends over 13 amino acids. This CDR3 reads CASSQGDREPLCF. The DNA of the CDR3 is TGTGCCAGCAGCCAAGGGGACAGAGAACCTCTTTGCTTC.

This clonotype was detected a few times. This rearrangement joins TRBV18 to TRBJ2-6; D remains unclear. From germline, CDR1 is KGHSH and CDR2 LQKENI. V lost 6 bases and J 0 bases, leaving 18 bases between the germline ends. The CDR3 contains 18 residues. CDR3 sequence (DNA): TGTGCCAGCTCCGTCCTCAAGGACCTCTACTCTGGGGCCAACGTCCTGACTTTC. It specifies CASSVLKDLYSGANVLTF.